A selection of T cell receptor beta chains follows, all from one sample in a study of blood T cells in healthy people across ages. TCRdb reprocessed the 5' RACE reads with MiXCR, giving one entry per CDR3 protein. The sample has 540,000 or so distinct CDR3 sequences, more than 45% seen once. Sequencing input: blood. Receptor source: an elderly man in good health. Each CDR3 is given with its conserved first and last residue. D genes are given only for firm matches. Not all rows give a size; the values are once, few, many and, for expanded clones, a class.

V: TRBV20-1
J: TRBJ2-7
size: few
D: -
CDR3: CSARDGREPSYEQYF
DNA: TGCAGTGCTAGAGATGGGCGGGAACCCTCCTACGAGCAGTACTTC

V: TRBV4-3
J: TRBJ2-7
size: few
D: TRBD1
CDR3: CASSRSGTGGKYEQYF
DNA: TGCGCCAGCAGCCGGTCCGGGACAGGGGGCAAGTACGAGCAGTACTTC

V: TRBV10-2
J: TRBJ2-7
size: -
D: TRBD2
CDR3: CASKWILAGPQQYF
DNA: TGCGCCAGCAAGTGGATTCTAGCGGGGCCCCAGCAGTACTTC

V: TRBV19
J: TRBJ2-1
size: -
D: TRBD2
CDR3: CASSMTSSAYNEQFF
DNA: TGTGCCAGTAGTATGACTAGCTCAGCCTACAATGAGCAGTTCTTC

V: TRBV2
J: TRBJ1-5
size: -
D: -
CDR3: CASSSDRLRGQPQHF
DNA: TGTGCCAGCAGCAGTGACCGCCTCAGAGGTCAGCCCCAGCATTTT

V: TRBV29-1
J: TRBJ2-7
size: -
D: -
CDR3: CSVPPEGISSDEQYF
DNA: TGCAGCGTGCCTCCCGAGGGGATTTCTTCCGACGAGCAGTACTTC

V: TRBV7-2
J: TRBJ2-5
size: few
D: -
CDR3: CASRLTGRETQYF
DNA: TGTGCCAGCAGATTGACAGGGAGGGAGACCCAGTACTTC

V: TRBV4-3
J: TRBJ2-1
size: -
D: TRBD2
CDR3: CASSQVIAGVNEQFF
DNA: TGCGCCAGCAGCCAAGTTATAGCGGGAGTCAATGAGCAGTTCTTC

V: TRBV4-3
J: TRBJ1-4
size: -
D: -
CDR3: CASSPNSNEKLFF
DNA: TGCGCCAGCAGCCCCAACAGTAATGAAAAACTGTTTTTT

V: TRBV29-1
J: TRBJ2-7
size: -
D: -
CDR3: CSVEDTELAGEQYF
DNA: TGCAGCGTTGAAGATACCGAGCTGGCTGGCGAGCAGTACTTC

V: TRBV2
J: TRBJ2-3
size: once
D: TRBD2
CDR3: CASSHPWTSGGLNTDTQYF
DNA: TGTGCCAGCAGCCACCCTTGGACTAGCGGGGGTCTAAACACAGATACGCAGTATTTT

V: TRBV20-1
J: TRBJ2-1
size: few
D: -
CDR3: CSAEGGRNEQFF
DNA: TGCAGTGCTGAGGGGGGACGCAATGAGCAGTTCTTC

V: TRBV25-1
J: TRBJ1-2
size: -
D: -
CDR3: CASSESRGGLGYGYTF
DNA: TGTGCCAGCAGTGAATCCCGAGGCGGGTTAGGCTATGGCTACACCTTC

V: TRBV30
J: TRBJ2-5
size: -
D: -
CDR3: CAWSSSRETQYF
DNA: TGTGCCTGGAGTTCATCCCGAGAGACCCAGTACTTC

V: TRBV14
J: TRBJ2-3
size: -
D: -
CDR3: CASSQDSGLTDTQYF
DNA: TGTGCCAGCAGCCAAGACAGCGGCCTCACAGATACGCAGTATTTT

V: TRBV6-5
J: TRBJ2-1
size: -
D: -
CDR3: CASSYSISRRTENEQFF
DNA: TGTGCCAGCAGTTACTCGATTAGTCGCAGGACTGAGAATGAGCAGTTCTTC

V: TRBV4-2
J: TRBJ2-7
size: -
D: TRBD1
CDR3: CASSQTPGTGSHEQYF
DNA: TGTGCCAGCAGCCAGACCCCCGGGACAGGGTCTCACGAGCAGTACTTC

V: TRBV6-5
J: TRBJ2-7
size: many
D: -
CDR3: CASSRPIRPYEQYF
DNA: TGTGCCAGCAGCCGACCTATAAGGCCCTACGAGCAGTACTTC

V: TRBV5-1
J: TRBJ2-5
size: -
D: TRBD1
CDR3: CASRPTGNRETQYF
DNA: TGCGCCAGCAGACCGACAGGGAATCGGGAGACCCAGTACTTC

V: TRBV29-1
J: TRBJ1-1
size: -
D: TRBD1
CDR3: CSVRQGRDTEAFF
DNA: TGCAGCGTTAGACAGGGTAGGGACACTGAAGCTTTCTTT

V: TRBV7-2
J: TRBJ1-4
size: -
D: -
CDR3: CASSGTVNEKLFF
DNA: TGTGCCAGCAGCGGGACGGTTAATGAAAAACTGTTTTTT

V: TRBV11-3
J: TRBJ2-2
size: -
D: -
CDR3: CASSFGDPDTGELFF
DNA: TGTGCCAGCAGCTTCGGGGACCCAGACACCGGGGAGCTGTTTTTT

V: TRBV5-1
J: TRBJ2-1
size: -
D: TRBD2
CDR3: CASSAPGLAGGSGNEQFF
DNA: TGCGCCAGCAGCGCCCCGGGACTAGCGGGAGGCAGCGGCAATGAGCAGTTCTTC

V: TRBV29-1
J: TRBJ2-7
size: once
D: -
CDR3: CSVSRVDLGYEQYF
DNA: TGCAGCGTGTCCCGGGTCGACTTAGGCTACGAGCAGTACTTC

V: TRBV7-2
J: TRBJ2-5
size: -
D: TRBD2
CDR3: CASSSVAGRETQYF
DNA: TGTGCCAGCAGCTCCGTAGCGGGACGAGAGACCCAGTACTTC

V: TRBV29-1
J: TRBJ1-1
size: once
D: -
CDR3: CSGRWVGTEAFF
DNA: TGCAGCGGCCGTTGGGTGGGCACTGAAGCTTTCTTT

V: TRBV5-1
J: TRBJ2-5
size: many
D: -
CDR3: CASSFTDSGYTQYF
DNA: TGCGCCAGCAGCTTCACGGACAGCGGATACACCCAGTACTTC

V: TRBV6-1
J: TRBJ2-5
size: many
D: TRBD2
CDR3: CASSSGLAGVRGPRETQYF
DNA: TGTGCCAGCAGCTCGGGACTAGCGGGAGTTAGGGGCCCTAGAGAGACCCAGTACTTC

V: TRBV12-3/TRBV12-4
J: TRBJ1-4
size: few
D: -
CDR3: CASSRVSEKLFF
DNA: TGTGCCAGCAGCAGGGTGTCAGAGAAACTGTTTTTT

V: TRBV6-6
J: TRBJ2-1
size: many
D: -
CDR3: CASSYFGWGEQFF
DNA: TGTGCCAGCAGTTACTTTGGATGGGGTGAGCAGTTCTTC

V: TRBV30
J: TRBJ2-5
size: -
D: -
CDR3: CAWDRVRETQYF
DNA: TGTGCCTGGGATCGGGTGAGAGAGACCCAGTACTTC

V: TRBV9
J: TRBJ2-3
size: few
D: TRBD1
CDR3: CASSETGRDTQYF
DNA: TGTGCCAGCAGCGAGACAGGGCGGGATACGCAGTATTTT

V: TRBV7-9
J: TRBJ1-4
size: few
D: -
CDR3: CASSLVSGLGEKLFF
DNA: TGTGCCAGCAGCTTAGTGTCCGGTTTGGGGGAAAAACTGTTTTTT

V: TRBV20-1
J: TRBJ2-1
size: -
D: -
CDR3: CSARDLTKSYNEQFF
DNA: TGCAGTGCTAGAGATTTGACCAAATCCTACAATGAGCAGTTCTTC

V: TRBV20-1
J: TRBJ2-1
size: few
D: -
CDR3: CIGGNPYNEQFF
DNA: TGCATAGGAGGGAACCCCTACAATGAGCAGTTCTTC

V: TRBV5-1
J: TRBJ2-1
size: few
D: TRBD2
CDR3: CASRGTGGSGRDEQFF
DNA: TGCGCCAGCAGAGGGACAGGTGGTAGCGGGAGGGATGAGCAGTTCTTC

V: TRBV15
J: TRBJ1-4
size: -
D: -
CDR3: CATSTQSLATNEKLFF
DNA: TGTGCCACCAGCACACAGAGCCTTGCAACTAATGAAAAACTGTTTTTT

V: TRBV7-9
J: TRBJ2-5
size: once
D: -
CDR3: CASSPNTVQETQYF
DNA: TGTGCCAGCAGCCCGAACACGGTTCAAGAGACCCAGTACTTC

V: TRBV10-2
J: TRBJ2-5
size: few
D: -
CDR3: CASSEQGGETQYF
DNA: TGCGCCAGCAGTGAGCAGGGAGGTGAGACCCAGTACTTC

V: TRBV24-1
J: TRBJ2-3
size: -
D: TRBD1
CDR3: CATSSQGDGTDTQYF
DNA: TGTGCCACCAGTTCCCAGGGGGATGGAACAGATACGCAGTATTTT

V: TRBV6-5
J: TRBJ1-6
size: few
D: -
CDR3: CASSYSGGRDSPLHF
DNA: TGTGCCAGCAGTTACTCGGGGGGGCGCGATTCACCCCTCCACTTT

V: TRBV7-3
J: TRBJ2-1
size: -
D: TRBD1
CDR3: CASSSQARTGAWDEQFF
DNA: TGTGCCAGCAGCTCCCAGGCCCGGACAGGGGCCTGGGATGAGCAGTTCTTC

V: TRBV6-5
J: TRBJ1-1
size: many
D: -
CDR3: CASQGGGMNTEAFF
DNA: TGTGCCAGCCAGGGAGGTGGGATGAACACTGAAGCTTTCTTT

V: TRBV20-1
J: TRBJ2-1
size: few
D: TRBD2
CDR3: CSARGTSGSSSYNEQFF
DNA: TGCAGTGCTAGAGGGACTAGCGGGAGTTCTTCCTACAATGAGCAGTTCTTC

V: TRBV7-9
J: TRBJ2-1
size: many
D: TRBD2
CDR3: CASSLPGLAGANEQFF
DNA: TGTGCCAGCAGCTTACCGGGACTAGCGGGAGCAAATGAGCAGTTCTTC

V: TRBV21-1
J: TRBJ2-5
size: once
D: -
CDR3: CASSKVQGRYNETQYF
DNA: TGTGCCAGCAGCAAAGTGCAGGGAAGGTATAACGAGACCCAGTACTTC

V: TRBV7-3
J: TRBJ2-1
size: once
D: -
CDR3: CASSLVGRGSYNERFF
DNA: -

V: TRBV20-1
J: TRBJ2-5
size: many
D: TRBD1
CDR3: CSALTGMETQYF
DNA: TGCAGTGCCTTGACAGGGATGGAGACCCAGTACTTC

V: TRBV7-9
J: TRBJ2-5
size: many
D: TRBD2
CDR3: CASSRSGRGWETQYF
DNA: TGTGCCAGCAGCCGAAGCGGGAGAGGATGGGAGACCCAGTACTTC

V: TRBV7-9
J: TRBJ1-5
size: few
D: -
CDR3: CASSNHGGAQPQHF
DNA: TGTGCCAGCAGCAACCACGGGGGAGCTCAGCCCCAGCATTTT

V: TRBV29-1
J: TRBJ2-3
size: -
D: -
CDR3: CSCSFSADTQYF
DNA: TGCAGCTGTAGCTTTTCGGCAGATACGCAGTATTTT

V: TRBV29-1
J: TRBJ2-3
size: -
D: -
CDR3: CSVGYGGRKGTDTQYF
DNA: TGCAGCGTTGGATATGGGGGGCGGAAGGGCACAGATACGCAGTATTTT